The following is a TCR beta chain sequence with its context. This clonotype was seen many times. No cognate antigen has been identified for it. No qualities accompany the bases; no much larger clone lies one base away. TCR beta CDR3 regions were amplified from RNA transcripts for repertoire sequencing. The first round was an RT-PCR using HTBI primers with the Qiagen OneStep RT-PCR kit, and this first round was followed by a second-round multiplex PCR, then size selection and purification. Libraries were sequenced paired-end with 100 bp reads on an Illumina HiSeq2000. The published analysis was carried out like this. SOAPnuke was used to process the reads, throwing out any read that had adapters, had uncalled bases, had a mean Phred below 15, or lacked an exact constant-primer or identifier match. COPE v1.2.5 was used to merge high-quality paired reads. Each unique nucleotide sequence was treated as a clonotype, and MiTCR v1.1 was used to align the clonotypes to the IMGT TRB V, D and J references. Only V-J combinations with frequency above 0.0001 were analysed, covering approximately 99% of repertoires. A TCR clonal expansion and chaos score per V-J combination was defined as the ratio of F50 clonal expansion to chaos observed in the TCRdist matrix. Features were reduced by Welch's t-statistics and random forest to around 14 V-J combinations, which fed a naive Bayes classifier. Thyroid-blood repertoire similarity was quantified with the Morisita-Horn index. In-frame beta chains were kept once TCRdb had trimmed the public reads at Q25 with fastp and called clones with MiXCR. Rows are unified per CDR3 protein, each entry keeping the most common DNA and genes. These V and J calls are TCRdb output, not the study's own analysis. The sample profile shows 200,000 to 250,000 distinct CDR3 sequences; roughly a fifth of them were found once. The leading ten clones occupy about 46% of the sample.

This specimen comes from a study of Graves' ophthalmopathy and Graves' hyperthyroidism (dated by TCRdb to the late 2010s). Study-level background: Peripheral blood samples were taken at the time of initial diagnosis, before any treatment was given. TCR beta repertoire signatures were used to distinguish Graves' ophthalmopathy from Graves' hyperthyroidism and to predict progression to ophthalmopathy. In total, approximately 140 blood samples were TCR-sequenced: around 42 ophthalmopathy, under 85 hyperthyroidism and around 17 hyperthyroidism-to-ophthalmopathy patients. To explore V-J signatures distinguishing ophthalmopathy from hyperthyroidism, a discovery set of roughly 100 patients (more than 40 ophthalmopathy, roughly 60 stable hyperthyroidism) was enrolled. An independent validation cohort comprised 18 to 20 hyperthyroidism patients and some 16 patients who later progressed from hyperthyroidism to ophthalmopathy. T-cell repertoires of thyroid tissue and blood were compared in 5 or 6 hyperthyroidism patients. Following sampling, methimazole starting at 30 mg daily was administered to hyperthyroidism patients, and high-dose intravenous methylprednisolone was administered to ophthalmopathy patients. The 95 to 100 discovery patients were divided at random into training and test sets in a 7:3 ratio. The research as a whole found: Most expanded thyroid clonotypes with frequency above 0.001 were also detected in blood, suggesting blood repertoires may reflect the thyroid immune response. In cross-validation, the 13-signature model distinguished ophthalmopathy from stable hyperthyroidism with nearly 90% sensitivity and 81.08% specificity, while in the test set the corresponding values were 80% and 75%. No statistical method was used to predetermine the sample size, and group allocation was not hidden from the investigators. In validation, the model predicted ophthalmopathy progression with about 70% sensitivity and less than 80% specificity; 12 predicted patients were CT-confirmed with GO in a median of about 7.1 months.

Ophthalmopathy patients were characterized by moderately to severely active disease, a Clinical Activity Score of at least 3, a NOSPECS grade of at least 4, and a disease duration under 3 months. Patients with other autoimmune diseases, uncontrolled infections, pregnancy or lactation were excluded from the study. Diagnosis relied on clinical symptoms, serum thyroxine, TRAb, thyroid ultrasound and orbital computed tomography. PBMCs were isolated from 8 to 10 ml of fresh peripheral blood by Ficoll-Paque density gradient centrifugation. Total RNA was extracted with Trizol reagent and quality-checked on an Agilent 2100 Bioanalyzer. The material sequenced was peripheral blood. This TCR was recovered from a woman aged 50 to 65 with Graves' ophthalmopathy. Donor details come from another sample of the same person, matched by shared clones.

The bases read TGTGCCACCGCGTCCGGGCAAAAGAACACTGAAGCTTTCTTT. It translates to CATASGQKNTEAFF. The sequence links TRBV24-1 to TRBJ1-1; the D gene remains uncertain. From the germline V gene, CDR1 is KGHDR and CDR2 is SFDVKD. The V and J ends are trimmed by 9 bases and 1 base, leaving 14 bases between them. There are 14 amino acids in the CDR3, from cysteine to phenylalanine inclusive. Only the CDR3 DNA stays, 42 bases, in frame from base 1.